The source of this T cell receptor (beta chain) is a study of cytomegalovirus exposure and HLA in healthy donors. Study outcomes and limitations: The records held CMV serostatus as the only immune exposure information. TCR beta V- and J-gene trimming, according to a later analysis, was linked to a missense DCLRE1C variant.

60 Vbeta and 13 Jbeta primers were used in PCR. Method: immunoSEQ multiplex PCR; TCRdb's copy keeps in-frame clones and lacks some. This listing includes approximately 110,000 clones. Concerning this clone itself: Its specificity is not known.

Sequenced input: PBMCs. The source is a man younger than 35 in good health and CMV-seronegative.

CDR3 sequence (DNA): TGTGCCAGCAGCCAAGTGACAGGGGCGGGCAATCAGCCCCAGCATTTT. Its protein product is CASSQVTGAGNQPQHF. The chain joins TRBV4-2 to TRBJ1-5, with 8 bases matching TRBD1. This CDR3 has 16 amino acids. CDR1 and CDR2 (germline): LGHNA, YNFKEQ. Germline trimming cut 1 base from V and 2 bases from J; bases unmatched to any gene: 4.